This TCR beta chain was recorded in a study of cytomegalovirus exposure and HLA in healthy donors. Study outcomes and limitations: Specificity for CMV antigens was confirmed in vitro for three of the CMV-associated chains.

In germline, CDR1 is ENHRY, CDR2 SYGVKD. Trimming cost V 0 bases and J 8 bases; bases outside gene matches: 12. The CDR3 runs 17 residues. This table comes from immunoSEQ multiplex PCR, and its TCRdb copy is limited to in-frame clones, with some not included. The data hold about 54,000 clones, with approximately 90% observed a single time. This clone has just one count. Its antigen is unknown. This clonotype originated in a woman between 18 and 30 years old in good health and CMV-seropositive. The rearrangement uses TRBV10-3 and TRBJ2-1; 8 positions match TRBD1. The specimen was PBMCs. The CDR3 here is CAISESTRDRPFDEQFF. The CDR3 nucleotides are TGTGCCATCAGTGAGTCGACGAGGGACAGGCCCTTCGATGAGCAGTTCTTC.